The rows below give T cell receptor beta chains drawn from one sample of a study of blood T cell repertoires in COVID-19. Assay: immunoSEQ multiplex PCR; the TCRdb copy retains only in-frame clones and omits some. Of under 300,000 clones listed, more than 70% are singletons. Sequenced sample: PBMCs or T cells enriched from blood (not recorded which). The receptors here all came from a woman between 40 and 55 years old with acute COVID-19. Both conserved end residues are part of each CDR3. Each record gives: V gene, clone size, D gene, J gene, CDR3 protein, CDR3 DNA. D genes are given only for firm matches. A clone size is listed for some rows: how often the clone was seen (once, few, many), or a class if it is expanded.

v_call: TRBV2
clone_size: .
d_call: .
j_call: TRBJ1-5
cdr3_aa: CASSEMRDQPQHF
cdr3_nt: TGTGCCAGCAGTGAGATGCGGGATCAGCCCCAGCATTTT

v_call: TRBV11-2
clone_size: once
d_call: TRBD2
j_call: TRBJ2-2
cdr3_aa: CASSPGLGTGELFF
cdr3_nt: TGTGCCAGCAGCCCCGGACTAGGGACCGGGGAGCTGTTTTTT

v_call: TRBV7-2
clone_size: .
d_call: TRBD1
j_call: TRBJ1-5
cdr3_aa: CASSLTGAKPQHF
cdr3_nt: TGTGCCAGCAGCCTCACAGGGGCAAAGCCCCAGCATTTT

v_call: TRBV4-2
clone_size: .
d_call: .
j_call: TRBJ1-6
cdr3_aa: CASSQDSGSPLHF
cdr3_nt: TGTGCCAGCAGCCAAGACAGTGGTTCACCCCTCCACTTT

v_call: TRBV2
clone_size: once
d_call: .
j_call: TRBJ1-3
cdr3_aa: CASSAFGGLSGNTIYF
cdr3_nt: TGTGCCAGCAGTGCGTTTGGGGGGTTGAGTGGAAACACCATATATTTT

v_call: TRBV5-1
clone_size: .
d_call: TRBD1
j_call: TRBJ1-4
cdr3_aa: CASSSGGSNEKLFF
cdr3_nt: TGCGCCAGCAGCTCAGGGGGTTCTAATGAAAAACTGTTTTTT

v_call: TRBV3-1/TRBV3-2
clone_size: .
d_call: .
j_call: TRBJ1-3
cdr3_aa: CASSQPDFGKTIYF
cdr3_nt: TGTGCCAGCAGCCAACCTGACTTCGGAAAGACCATATATTTT

v_call: TRBV19
clone_size: .
d_call: .
j_call: TRBJ2-1
cdr3_aa: CASRVDRSSYNEQFF
cdr3_nt: TGTGCCAGTAGGGTAGACAGGTCCTCCTACAATGAGCAGTTCTTC

v_call: TRBV5-1
clone_size: .
d_call: .
j_call: TRBJ2-6
cdr3_aa: CASSLQGPSGANVLTF
cdr3_nt: TGCGCCAGCAGCTTGCAGGGCCCCTCTGGGGCCAACGTCCTGACTTTC

v_call: TRBV7-2
clone_size: few
d_call: TRBD1
j_call: TRBJ1-2
cdr3_aa: CASSLAEGTDKYGYTF
cdr3_nt: TGTGCCAGCAGCTTAGCGGAAGGGACAGATAAATATGGCTACACCTTC

v_call: TRBV5-1
clone_size: .
d_call: .
j_call: TRBJ2-7
cdr3_aa: CASSTPQSYEQYF
cdr3_nt: TGCGCCAGCAGCACCCCGCAGTCCTACGAGCAGTACTTC

v_call: TRBV30
clone_size: .
d_call: TRBD1
j_call: TRBJ1-5
cdr3_aa: CAWSYRGLDQPQHF
cdr3_nt: TGTGCCTGGAGTTACAGGGGGCTCGATCAGCCCCAGCATTTT

v_call: TRBV9
clone_size: .
d_call: TRBD2
j_call: TRBJ2-5
cdr3_aa: CASSARLAGGETQYF
cdr3_nt: TGTGCCAGCAGCGCCCGACTAGCGGGAGGAGAGACCCAGTACTTC

v_call: TRBV3-1/TRBV3-2
clone_size: .
d_call: .
j_call: TRBJ1-1
cdr3_aa: CASSQPQGNTEAFF
cdr3_nt: TGTGCCAGCAGCCAACCCCAGGGGAACACTGAAGCTTTCTTT

v_call: TRBV30
clone_size: .
d_call: .
j_call: TRBJ1-5
cdr3_aa: CAWSRDSNQPQHF
cdr3_nt: TGTGCCTGGAGTCGGGATAGCAATCAGCCCCAGCATTTT

v_call: TRBV3-1/TRBV3-2
clone_size: .
d_call: TRBD2
j_call: TRBJ2-5
cdr3_aa: CASSQERVTSGRGVRETQYF
cdr3_nt: TGTGCCAGCAGCCAAGAGAGGGTTACTAGCGGGAGGGGGGTGCGAGAGACCCAGTACTTC

v_call: TRBV25-1
clone_size: .
d_call: .
j_call: TRBJ1-2
cdr3_aa: CASSESGPPGYGYTF
cdr3_nt: TGTGCCAGCAGTGAATCGGGCCCACCGGGATATGGCTACACCTTC

v_call: TRBV7-8
clone_size: .
d_call: .
j_call: TRBJ2-3
cdr3_aa: CASSLEFGQTDTQYF
cdr3_nt: TGTGCCAGCAGCTTAGAATTCGGACAGACAGATACGCAGTATTTT

v_call: TRBV3-1/TRBV3-2
clone_size: .
d_call: .
j_call: TRBJ1-1
cdr3_aa: CASTRGNTEAFF
cdr3_nt: TGTGCCAGCACAAGGGGGAACACTGAAGCTTTCTTT

v_call: TRBV18
clone_size: once
d_call: TRBD1
j_call: TRBJ1-4
cdr3_aa: CASSPTIQGANNEKLFF
cdr3_nt: TGTGCCAGCTCACCGACGATCCAGGGGGCCAATAATGAAAAACTGTTTTTT

v_call: TRBV7-9
clone_size: .
d_call: TRBD2
j_call: TRBJ2-1
cdr3_aa: CASSFGTSGREEEQFF
cdr3_nt: TGTGCCAGCAGCTTCGGGACTAGCGGGAGGGAGGAGGAGCAGTTCTTC

v_call: TRBV30
clone_size: .
d_call: .
j_call: TRBJ2-2
cdr3_aa: CACQGGLRRQETANTGELFF
cdr3_nt: TGTGCCTGCCAGGGGGGTCTAAGACGACAGGAGACAGCGAACACCGGGGAGCTGTTTTTT

v_call: TRBV5-1
clone_size: .
d_call: .
j_call: TRBJ1-6
cdr3_aa: CASGIGTFNSPLHF
cdr3_nt: TGCGCCAGCGGTATAGGGACTTTTAATTCACCCCTCCACTTT

v_call: TRBV5-1
clone_size: .
d_call: TRBD2
j_call: TRBJ2-1
cdr3_aa: CASSLGGTSGTDEQFF
cdr3_nt: TGCGCCAGCAGCTTGGGCGGGACTAGCGGTACTGATGAGCAGTTCTTC

v_call: TRBV29-1
clone_size: .
d_call: TRBD2
j_call: TRBJ2-3
cdr3_aa: CSVERGVGTDTQYF
cdr3_nt: TGCAGCGTTGAACGGGGGGTGGGCACAGATACGCAGTATTTT

v_call: TRBV7-2
clone_size: .
d_call: TRBD1
j_call: TRBJ1-1
cdr3_aa: CASSLAIGQGLNTEAFF
cdr3_nt: TGTGCCAGCAGCTTAGCGATCGGACAGGGGTTGAACACTGAAGCTTTCTTT

v_call: TRBV13
clone_size: .
d_call: .
j_call: TRBJ1-6
cdr3_aa: CASSYGGDSPLHF
cdr3_nt: TGTGCCAGCAGCTACGGTGGTGATTCACCCCTCCACTTT

v_call: TRBV19
clone_size: .
d_call: TRBD2
j_call: TRBJ2-7
cdr3_aa: CASSPSGLAGGEQYF
cdr3_nt: TGTGCCAGTAGTCCTAGTGGTCTAGCGGGGGGTGAGCAGTACTTC

v_call: TRBV6-5
clone_size: .
d_call: .
j_call: TRBJ1-2
cdr3_aa: CASSYRGSIGYTF
cdr3_nt: TGTGCCAGCAGTTACAGGGGGTCTATTGGCTACACCTTC

v_call: TRBV21-1
clone_size: .
d_call: .
j_call: TRBJ2-3
cdr3_aa: CASSKGGLAGDMTDTQYF
cdr3_nt: TGTGCCAGCAGCAAAGGGGGACTAGCGGGAGATATGACAGATACGCAGTATTTT

v_call: TRBV19
clone_size: .
d_call: TRBD1
j_call: TRBJ1-4
cdr3_aa: CATKQGTNEKLFF
cdr3_nt: TGTGCCACTAAACAGGGGACTAATGAAAAACTGTTTTTT

v_call: TRBV18
clone_size: .
d_call: .
j_call: TRBJ2-5
cdr3_aa: CASSPVRVQETQYF
cdr3_nt: TGTGCCAGCTCACCAGTCAGGGTACAAGAGACCCAGTACTTC

v_call: TRBV20-1
clone_size: .
d_call: .
j_call: TRBJ1-2
cdr3_aa: CSASPGVGYTF
cdr3_nt: TGCAGTGCCAGCCCAGGGGTCGGCTACACCTTC

v_call: TRBV7-9
clone_size: .
d_call: .
j_call: TRBJ1-1
cdr3_aa: CASSVAANTEAFF
cdr3_nt: TGTGCCAGCAGCGTAGCGGCGAACACTGAAGCTTTCTTT

v_call: TRBV7-2
clone_size: .
d_call: .
j_call: TRBJ2-3
cdr3_aa: CASSLVRRGGRYPDTQYF
cdr3_nt: TGTGCCAGCAGCTTAGTAAGGAGGGGGGGGCGGTATCCAGATACGCAGTATTTT

v_call: TRBV6-5
clone_size: .
d_call: .
j_call: TRBJ2-7
cdr3_aa: CASSYGQERPYEQYF
cdr3_nt: TGTGCCAGCAGTTACGGGCAGGAACGACCCTACGAGCAGTACTTC

v_call: TRBV30
clone_size: .
d_call: .
j_call: TRBJ1-6
cdr3_aa: CAWSDGTGGNSPLHF
cdr3_nt: TGTGCCTGGAGCGACGGGACGGGGGGGAATTCACCCCTCCACTTT

v_call: TRBV7-2
clone_size: .
d_call: TRBD1
j_call: TRBJ1-4
cdr3_aa: CASSSPGQGPEKLFF
cdr3_nt: TGTGCCAGCAGCTCCCCGGGACAGGGCCCTGAAAAACTGTTTTTT

v_call: TRBV5-6
clone_size: .
d_call: TRBD2
j_call: TRBJ2-5
cdr3_aa: CASTKPSGGAETQYF
cdr3_nt: TGTGCCAGCACCAAACCTAGCGGGGGGGCGGAGACCCAGTACTTC

v_call: TRBV7-2
clone_size: few
d_call: .
j_call: TRBJ1-5
cdr3_aa: CASSLAHNQPQHF
cdr3_nt: TGTGCCAGCAGCTTAGCCCACAATCAGCCCCAGCATTTT

v_call: TRBV5-4
clone_size: .
d_call: .
j_call: TRBJ1-1
cdr3_aa: CASSLQGMNTEAFF
cdr3_nt: TGTGCCAGCAGCTTACAGGGCATGAACACTGAAGCTTTCTTT

v_call: TRBV5-6
clone_size: .
d_call: TRBD1
j_call: TRBJ1-2
cdr3_aa: CASSYRDRELLGYTF
cdr3_nt: TGTGCCAGCAGCTACCGGGACAGGGAGTTGCTTGGCTACACCTTC

v_call: TRBV20-1
clone_size: once
d_call: .
j_call: TRBJ1-2
cdr3_aa: CSARTGVISAF
cdr3_nt: TGCAGTGCTAGAACGGGGGTCATAAGCGCCTTC

v_call: TRBV6-2/TRBV6-3
clone_size: .
d_call: TRBD2
j_call: TRBJ2-3
cdr3_aa: CASSPLAGYTDTQYF
cdr3_nt: TGTGCCAGCAGTCCACTAGCGGGGTACACAGATACGCAGTATTTT